This TCR beta chain was documented in a study of metastatic and nonmetastatic thyroid tumors. The wider study: Malignant and benign thyroid patients had repertoires compared in peripheral blood and tumor or nodule tissue.

All patients were untreated before thyroid surgery. Between the trimmed V and J ends, which lost 3 bases and 6 bases, there was a span of 3 bases. The CDR3 extends over 10 amino acids. Germline lookup yields CDR1 MNHEY and CDR2 SMNVEV (reference sequence). Findings and caveats of the study: In both blood and tumor samples, TCR beta diversity was reported significantly higher for malignant than benign nodules.

A word on this clone: The antigen is not known.

TCRdb reassembled clones from the PCR reads with MiXCR. The sample lists tens of thousands of clones, approximately 26% occurring once. The source material was blood. This sequence was found in a male donor with papillary thyroid cancer or a benign thyroid nodule (not recorded which). Some clones in this sample may be carry-over from other donors' samples. The chain links TRBV27 to TRBJ2-7; D gene unclear. CDR3 loop: CASSFSEQYF. CDR3 in DNA: TGTGCCAGCAGTTTTAGCGAGCAGTACTTC.